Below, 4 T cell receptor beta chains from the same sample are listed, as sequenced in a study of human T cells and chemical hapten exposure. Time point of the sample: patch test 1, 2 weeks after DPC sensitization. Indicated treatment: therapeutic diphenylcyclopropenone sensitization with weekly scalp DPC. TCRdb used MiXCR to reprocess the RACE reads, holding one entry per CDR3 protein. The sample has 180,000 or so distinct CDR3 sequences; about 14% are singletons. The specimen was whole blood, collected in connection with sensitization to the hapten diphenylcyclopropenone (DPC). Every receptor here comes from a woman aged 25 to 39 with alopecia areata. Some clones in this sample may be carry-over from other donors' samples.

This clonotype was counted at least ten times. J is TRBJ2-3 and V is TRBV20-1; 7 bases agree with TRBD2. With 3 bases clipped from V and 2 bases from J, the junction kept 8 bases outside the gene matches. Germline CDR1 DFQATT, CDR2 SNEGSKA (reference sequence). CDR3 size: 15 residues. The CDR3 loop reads CSAREAGSHTDTQYF. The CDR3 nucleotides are TGCAGTGCTAGGGAAGCGGGGTCACACACAGATACGCAGTATTTT.

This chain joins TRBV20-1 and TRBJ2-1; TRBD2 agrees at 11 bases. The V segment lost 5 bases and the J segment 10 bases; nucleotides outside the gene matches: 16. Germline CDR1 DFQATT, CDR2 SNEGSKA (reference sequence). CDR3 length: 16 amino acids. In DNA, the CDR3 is TGCAGTGCTCTCCCGAGACTAGCGGGAAAGCCCGTCGAGCAGTTCTTC. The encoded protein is CSALPRLAGKPVEQFF.

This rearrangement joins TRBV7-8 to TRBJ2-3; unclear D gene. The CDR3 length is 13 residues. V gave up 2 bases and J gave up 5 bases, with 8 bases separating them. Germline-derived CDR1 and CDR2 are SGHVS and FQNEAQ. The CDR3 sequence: CASSLTRKDTQYF. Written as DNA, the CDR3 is TGTGCCAGCAGCTTAACTCGAAAAGATACGCAGTATTTT.

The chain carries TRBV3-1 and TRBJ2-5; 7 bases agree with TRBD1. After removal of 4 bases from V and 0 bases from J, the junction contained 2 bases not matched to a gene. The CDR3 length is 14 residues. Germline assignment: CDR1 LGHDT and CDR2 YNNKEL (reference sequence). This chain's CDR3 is CASSLQGNQETQYF. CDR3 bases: TGTGCCAGCAGCCTACAGGGGAACCAAGAGACCCAGTACTTC.